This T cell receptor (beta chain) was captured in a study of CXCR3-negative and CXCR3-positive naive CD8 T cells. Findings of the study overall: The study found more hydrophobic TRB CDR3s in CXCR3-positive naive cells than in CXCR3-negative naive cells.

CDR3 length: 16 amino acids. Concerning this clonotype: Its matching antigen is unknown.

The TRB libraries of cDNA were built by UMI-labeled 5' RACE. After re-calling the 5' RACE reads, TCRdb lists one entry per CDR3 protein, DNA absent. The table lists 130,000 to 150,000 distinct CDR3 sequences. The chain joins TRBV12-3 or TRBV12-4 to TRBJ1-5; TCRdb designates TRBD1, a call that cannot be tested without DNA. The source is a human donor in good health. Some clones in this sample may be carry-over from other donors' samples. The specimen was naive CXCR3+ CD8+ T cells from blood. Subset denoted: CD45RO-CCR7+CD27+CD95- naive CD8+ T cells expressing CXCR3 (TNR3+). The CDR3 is CASSPGGTDSNQPQHF.